The rows below give T cell receptor beta chains drawn from one sample of a study of OX40 agonist ivuxolimab in advanced cancers. Assay: immunoSEQ multiplex PCR; the TCRdb copy retains only in-frame clones and omits some. The sample lists tens of thousands of clones; roughly 80% were seen once. Here the sequenced sample was CD4+ or CD8+ T cells sorted from blood, taken in a trial of the OX40 agonist ivuxolimab. The receptors originated from an adult with an advanced solid tumor such as melanoma, head and neck, liver or kidney cancer. Each CDR3 is given with its conserved first and last residue. The order of the fields is clone size, D gene, V gene, J gene, CDR3 protein, CDR3 DNA. D genes are given only for firm matches. Expanded clones are given a class, and other clones once, few, many or no size at all.

once	-	TRBV2	TRBJ2-3	CASKTADIGTQYF	TGTGCCAGCAAAACAGCGGACATTGGTACGCAGTATTTT
-	-	TRBV11-2	TRBJ2-1	CASSLGQNNEQFF	TGTGCCAGCAGTTTGGGACAAAACAATGAGCAGTTCTTC
-	TRBD1	TRBV11-3	TRBJ2-2	CASSVGQANTGELFF	TGTGCCAGCAGCGTGGGACAGGCGAACACCGGGGAGCTGTTTTTT
-	-	TRBV30	TRBJ2-7	CAWSVPARTTEQYF	TGTGCCTGGAGTGTACCTGCTCGTACTACGGAGCAGTACTTC
once	TRBD1	TRBV7-2	TRBJ1-2	CASSLNQGQPRGYTF	TGTGCCAGCAGCTTGAACCAGGGACAGCCCCGGGGCTACACCTTC
-	TRBD2	TRBV19	TRBJ2-2	CASVTGGQGLRESSFGELFF	TGTGCCAGTGTCACGGGAGGGCAGGGACTGAGGGAGAGCTCATTCGGGGAGCTGTTTTTT
-	TRBD2	TRBV28	TRBJ2-1	CASSLGAGGRNVQFF	TGTGCCAGCAGTTTAGGAGCGGGGGGGCGGAATGTGCAGTTCTTC
-	-	TRBV11-1	TRBJ2-3	CASSRRGSTDTQYF	TGTGCCAGCAGCCGCCGGGGGAGCACAGATACGCAGTATTTT
-	TRBD1	TRBV5-4	TRBJ1-1	CASSFGDRPHEAFF	TGTGCCAGCAGCTTCGGGGACAGACCCCATGAAGCTTTCTTT
-	-	TRBV28	TRBJ1-2	CASNVGSYGYTF	TGTGCCAGCAACGTAGGGTCCTATGGCTACACCTTC
-	TRBD1	TRBV18	TRBJ1-2	CASVGTGVGGYTF	TGTGCCAGCGTCGGGACAGGGGTCGGTGGCTACACCTTC
-	TRBD2	TRBV5-1	TRBJ2-5	CASSFSGGHQETQYF	TGCGCCAGCAGCTTTAGCGGGGGCCACCAAGAGACCCAGTACTTC
-	TRBD1	TRBV11-3	TRBJ2-5	CASSLGGTVQETQYF	TGTGCCAGCAGCTTAGGGGGGACAGTCCAAGAGACCCAGTACTTC
-	TRBD1	TRBV30	TRBJ1-2	CACLQGAGYGYTF	TGTGCCTGTTTACAGGGGGCCGGCTATGGCTACACCTTC
-	-	TRBV5-6	TRBJ1-6	CASSFSTLGNSPLHF	TGTGCCAGCAGCTTCTCGACCCTCGGGAATTCACCCCTCCACTTT
few	TRBD1	TRBV18	TRBJ1-2	CASSPDSGGYYGYTF	TGTGCCAGCTCACCCGATTCAGGGGGCTACTATGGCTACACCTTC
-	-	TRBV6-1	TRBJ2-5	CASSDSQETQYF	TGTGCCAGCAGTGACTCTCAAGAGACCCAGTACTTC
once	TRBD2	TRBV6-1	TRBJ2-3	CASSEVGGLAGGTDTQYF	TGTGCCAGCAGTGAAGTTGGTGGCCTAGCGGGGGGCACAGATACGCAGTATTTT
-	-	TRBV18	TRBJ1-4	CASSPSRAGVQEKLFF	TGTGCCAGCTCACCATCCCGGGCCGGGGTACAAGAAAAACTGTTTTTT
-	-	TRBV28	TRBJ1-3	CASSLSFGVSSGNTIYF	TGTGCCAGCAGTTTATCGTTCGGAGTCTCCTCTGGAAACACCATATATTTT
-	-	TRBV28	TRBJ1-3	CASSLGTYSGNTIYF	TGTGCCAGCAGCCTCGGGACTTACTCTGGAAACACCATATATTTT
once	TRBD2	TRBV6-4	TRBJ2-3	CASSDGGADTQYF	TGTGCCAGCAGTGACGGGGGGGCAGATACGCAGTATTTT